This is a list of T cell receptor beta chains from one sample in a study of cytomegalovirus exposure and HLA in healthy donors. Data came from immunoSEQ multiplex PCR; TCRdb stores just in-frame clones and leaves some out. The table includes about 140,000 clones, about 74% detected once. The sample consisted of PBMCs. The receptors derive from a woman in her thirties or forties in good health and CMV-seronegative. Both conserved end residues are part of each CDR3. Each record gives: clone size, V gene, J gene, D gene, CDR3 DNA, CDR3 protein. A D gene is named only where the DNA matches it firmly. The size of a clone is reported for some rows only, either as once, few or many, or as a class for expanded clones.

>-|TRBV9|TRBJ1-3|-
TGTGCCAGCAGCGTAGGAGGACAGACCTCTGGAAACACCATATATTTT
CASSVGGQTSGNTIYF
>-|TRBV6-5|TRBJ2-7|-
TGTGCCAGCAGTTACTCGATCCATGAGTCCTACGAGCAGTACTTC
CASSYSIHESYEQYF
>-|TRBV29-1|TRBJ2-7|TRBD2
TGCAGCGTTGCCCCTACTAGCGGGGGCTCCTACGAGCAGTACTTC
CSVAPTSGGSYEQYF
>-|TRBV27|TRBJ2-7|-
TGTGCCAGCAGTTACACCGCCCCTGCCTACGAGCAGTACTTC
CASSYTAPAYEQYF
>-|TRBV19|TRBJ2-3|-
TGTGCCAGTAGACCGGGACAAAGCACAGATACGCAGTATTTT
CASRPGQSTDTQYF
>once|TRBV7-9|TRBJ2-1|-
TGTGCCAGCAGCCAAGGGACTCAGGAGCAGTTCTTC
CASSQGTQEQFF
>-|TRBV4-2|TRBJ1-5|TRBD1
TGTGCCAGCAGCCAAGATGGACAGGAACTTCAGCCCCAGCATTTT
CASSQDGQELQPQHF
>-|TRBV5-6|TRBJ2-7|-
TGTGCCAGCAGCTTGCTCCAGGGACCCAGGGGAGAGCAGTACTTC
CASSLLQGPRGEQYF
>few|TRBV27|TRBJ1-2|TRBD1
TGTGCCAGCAGTTTCCTCGGGACAGGGGTATCCTATGGCTACACCTTC
CASSFLGTGVSYGYTF
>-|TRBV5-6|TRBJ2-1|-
TGTGCCAGCAGCTTTATGAGGTCCTACAATGAGCAGTTCTTC
CASSFMRSYNEQFF
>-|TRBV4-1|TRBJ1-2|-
TGCGCCAGCAGCCTTACAGGGCGAGGCGGCTACACCTTC
CASSLTGRGGYTF
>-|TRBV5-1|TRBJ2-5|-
TGCGCCAGCAGCTTGGGACAGCCGAAAGAGACCCAGTACTTC
CASSLGQPKETQYF
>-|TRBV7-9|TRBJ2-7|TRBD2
TGTGCCAGCAGCTCCTCGGGACTAGCGGAGCAGTACTTC
CASSSSGLAEQYF
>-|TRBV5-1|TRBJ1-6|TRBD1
TGCGCCAGCAGAACAGGGGGCTCAGATAATTCACCCCTCCACTTT
CASRTGGSDNSPLHF
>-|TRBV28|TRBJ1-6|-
TGTGCCAGCAGTTTAGTGCTGCGGGATTCACCCCTCCACTTT
CASSLVLRDSPLHF
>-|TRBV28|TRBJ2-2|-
TGTGCCAGCAGTTTAAACTCTTGGGGGGACACCGGGGAGCTGTTTTTT
CASSLNSWGDTGELFF
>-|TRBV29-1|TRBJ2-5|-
TGCAGCGTTGACCCTAGGGGGGGAGAGACCCAGTACTTC
CSVDPRGGETQYF
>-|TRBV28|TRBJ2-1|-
TGTGCCAGCACTGGGGGCGGGCGGGGGCCCAATGAGCAGTTCTTC
CASTGGGRGPNEQFF
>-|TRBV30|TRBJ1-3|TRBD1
TGTGCCTGGGGACAGGGAGCAAGAAACACCATATATTTT
CAWGQGARNTIYF
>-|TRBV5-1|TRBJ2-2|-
TGCGCCAGCAGTTTTCTAGAGACCGGGGAGCTGTTTTTT
CASSFLETGELFF
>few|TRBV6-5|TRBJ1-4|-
TGTGCCAGCAGATCGGGACTCGAAAAACTGTTTTTT
CASRSGLEKLFF
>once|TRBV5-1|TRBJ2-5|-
TGCGCCAGCAGAGAGGGTTCGGGCGGAGAGACCCAGTACTTC
CASREGSGGETQYF
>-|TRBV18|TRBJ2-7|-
TGTGCCAGCTCACCAGACCAGGGGGGATCCTACGAGCAGTACTTC
CASSPDQGGSYEQYF
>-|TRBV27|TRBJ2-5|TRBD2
TGTGCCAGCACGACTAGCGGGGTTGAGACCCAGTACTTC
CASTTSGVETQYF
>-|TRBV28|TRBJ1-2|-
TGTGCCAGCAGTTTCTCGAGGGTGAGGGCGGGCTACACCTTC
CASSFSRVRAGYTF
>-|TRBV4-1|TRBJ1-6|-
TGCGCCAGCAGCCAAGGTACGGGGGGGTTTGATTCACCCCTCCACTTT
CASSQGTGGFDSPLHF
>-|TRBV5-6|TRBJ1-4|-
TGTGCCAGCAGCTTACTGCCCATGACATCAACTAATGAAAAACTGTTTTTT
CASSLLPMTSTNEKLFF
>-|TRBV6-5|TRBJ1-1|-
TGTGCCAGCAGTTACGTAAATTACGGTGAAGCTTTCTTT
CASSYVNYGEAFF
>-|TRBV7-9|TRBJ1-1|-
TGTGCCAGCAGCGCGCGGGACACTGAAGCTTTCTTT
CASSARDTEAFF
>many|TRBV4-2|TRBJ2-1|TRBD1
TGTGCCAGCCGGCAGGGGGCCTACAATGAGCAGTTCTTC
CASRQGAYNEQFF
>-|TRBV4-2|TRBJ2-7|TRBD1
TGTGCCAGCAGCCAAGAGGGACAGGGGGTTAACGAGCAGTACTTC
CASSQEGQGVNEQYF
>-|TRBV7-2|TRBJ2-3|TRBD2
TGTGCCAGCAGCCCCCGAGCTAGCGGGTGGGATACGCAGTATTTT
CASSPRASGWDTQYF
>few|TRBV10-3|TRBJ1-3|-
TGTGCCATGCAGGGTCACTCTGGAAACACCATATATTTT
CAMQGHSGNTIYF
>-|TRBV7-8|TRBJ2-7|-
TGTGCCAGCAGCTTAGTTGGGAGCTCCTACGAGCAGTACTTC
CASSLVGSSYEQYF
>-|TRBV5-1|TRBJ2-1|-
TGCGCCAGCAGCTTGGCTAGCTACGGGAACAATGAGCAGTTCTTC
CASSLASYGNNEQFF
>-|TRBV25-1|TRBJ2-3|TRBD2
TGTGCCAGCAGTGAATTTACTAGCGGGGGGGGAACAGGTACGCAGTATTTT
CASSEFTSGGGTGTQYF
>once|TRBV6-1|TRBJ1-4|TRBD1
TGTGCCAGCACTGCGACAGGGGTTGAAAAACTGTTTTTT
CASTATGVEKLFF
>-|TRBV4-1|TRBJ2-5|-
TGCGCCAGCAGCCAGGACCTCAGGGTACAAGAGACCCAGTACTTC
CASSQDLRVQETQYF
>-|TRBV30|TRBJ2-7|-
TGTGCCTGGAGTGTACAGGGCTACGAGCAGTACTTC
CAWSVQGYEQYF
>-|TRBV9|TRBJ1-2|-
TGTGCCAGCAGCTCAGGGAATGGCTACACCTTC
CASSSGNGYTF
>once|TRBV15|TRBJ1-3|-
TGTGCCACCAGCAGAGCTGGACAGGGAAACACCATATATTTT
CATSRAGQGNTIYF
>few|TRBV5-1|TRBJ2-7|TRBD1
TGCGCCACCAAAGACGGGACAGGGTCCTACGAGCAGTACTTC
CATKDGTGSYEQYF
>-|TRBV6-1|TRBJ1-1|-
TGTGCCAGCAGTGACCGGTCAAACACTGAAGCTTTCTTT
CASSDRSNTEAFF
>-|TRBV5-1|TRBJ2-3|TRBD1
TGCGCCAGCAGCACGGGACAGGGAACAGATACGCAGTATTTT
CASSTGQGTDTQYF
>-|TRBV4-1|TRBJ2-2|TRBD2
TGCGCCAGCAGCCAAGATGCTAGCGGTACCACCGGGGAGCTGTTTTTT
CASSQDASGTTGELFF
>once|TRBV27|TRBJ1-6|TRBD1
TGTGCCAGCAGCCTACAGGGGCGGTATAATTCACCCCTCCACTTT
CASSLQGRYNSPLHF
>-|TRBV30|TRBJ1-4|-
TGTGCCTGGGGACGGGGTGCTGAAAAACTGTTTTTT
CAWGRGAEKLFF
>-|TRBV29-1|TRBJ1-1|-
TGCAGCGTTGACAGGGCAGGGACTGAAGCTTTCTTT
CSVDRAGTEAFF
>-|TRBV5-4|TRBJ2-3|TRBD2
TGTGCCAGCAGCTCGGAGAGCGGGGGATGGGGGGATACGCAGTATTTT
CASSSESGGWGDTQYF
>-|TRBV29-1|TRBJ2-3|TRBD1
TGCAGCGTTGAGGGAGACAGGGTTGTAGATACGCAGTATTTT
CSVEGDRVVDTQYF